Listed below are T cell receptor beta chains from one sample, sequenced in a study of blood T cell repertoires in COVID-19. Data came from immunoSEQ multiplex PCR; TCRdb stores just in-frame clones and leaves some out. The table lists about 170,000 clones, about 86% of them singletons. The sample consisted of peripheral blood. These receptors were taken from a woman of 80 years or more in a cohort sampled during active or convalescent COVID-19. The CDR3 runs from the conserved cysteine through the conserved F or W. D genes are given only for firm matches. Size is stated for part of the rows, as once, few or many counts, or as a class when the clone is expanded.

TRBJ2-7 TRBV4-3 . . CASSQEVIEESHEQYF TGCGCCAGCAGCCAAGAGGTCATTGAGGAATCGCACGAGCAGTACTTC
TRBJ1-5 TRBV6-5 few . CASSSGWGNQPQHF TGTGCCAGCAGCTCCGGGTGGGGCAATCAGCCCCAGCATTTT
TRBJ2-4 TRBV6-5 . TRBD2 CASSRTSAIKNIQYF TGTGCCAGCAGTAGGACTAGCGCGATCAAAAACATTCAGTACTTC
TRBJ1-2 TRBV7-9 . TRBD1 CASSSLDRGHDYTF TGTGCCAGCAGCTCCCTAGACAGGGGGCATGACTACACCTTC
TRBJ2-7 TRBV7-2 . TRBD1 CASSLQGALIYEQYF TGTGCCAGCAGCTTGCAGGGGGCACTTATCTACGAGCAGTACTTC
TRBJ1-1 TRBV7-2 . . CASSFVDRTVMNTEAFF TGTGCCAGCAGCTTTGTGGACCGGACAGTCATGAACACTGAAGCTTTCTTT
TRBJ1-1 TRBV29-1 . . CSGAGRDGNTEAFF TGCAGCGGAGCTGGACGGGATGGGAACACTGAAGCTTTCTTT
TRBJ2-1 TRBV24-1 once . CATSDPSGSSYNEQFF TGTGCCACCAGTGACCCCTCAGGTAGCTCCTACAATGAGCAGTTCTTC
TRBJ1-5 TRBV11-2 . . CASSLGRNNQPQHF TGTGCCAGCAGCTTAGGGCGGAACAATCAGCCCCAGCATTTT
TRBJ2-5 TRBV11-2 . TRBD1 CASSLGGTGRETQYF TGTGCCAGCAGCTTAGGTGGGACAGGCAGGGAGACCCAGTACTTC
TRBJ2-1 TRBV24-1 . TRBD2 CATSDLVAGDSYNEQFF TGTGCCACCAGTGATTTGGTAGCGGGAGACTCCTACAATGAGCAGTTCTTC
TRBJ2-3 TRBV21-1 . . CASSKKGTSGFSTDTQYF TGTGCCAGCAGCAAAAAGGGGACTAGCGGATTTAGCACAGATACGCAGTATTTT
TRBJ2-2 TRBV7-2 . TRBD1 CASSLGPTGATGELFF TGTGCCAGCAGCTTAGGACCGACAGGGGCCACCGGGGAGCTGTTTTTT
TRBJ1-2 TRBV6-5 . TRBD1 CASSHRQGRTNGYTF TGTGCCAGCAGCCACCGACAGGGAAGAACTAATGGCTACACCTTC
TRBJ2-5 TRBV11-3 . TRBD2 CASSSRTSGEETQYF TGTGCCAGCAGCTCCCGGACTAGCGGGGAAGAGACCCAGTACTTC
TRBJ2-3 TRBV10-3 once TRBD1 CAISESGQGTDTQYF TGTGCCATCAGTGAGTCGGGACAGGGAACAGATACGCAGTATTTT
TRBJ2-1 TRBV6-1 . . CASSGMTRTSSYNEQFF TGTGCCAGCAGTGGGATGACGAGGACAAGCTCCTACAATGAGCAGTTCTTC
TRBJ1-5 TRBV27 . TRBD1 CASSFGSSTGPNQPQHF TGTGCCAGCAGTTTTGGGTCCTCGACAGGGCCTAATCAGCCCCAGCATTTT
TRBJ1-6 TRBV6-5 . TRBD1 CASKTGVNSPLHF TGTGCCAGCAAAACAGGGGTAAATTCACCCCTCCACTTT
TRBJ1-4 TRBV27 . . CASSLTGYSGEKLFF TGTGCCAGCAGTTTAACAGGTTATTCGGGTGAAAAACTGTTTTTT
TRBJ2-3 TRBV7-7 . TRBD2 CASSLNGGEADTQYF TGTGCTAGCAGCTTAAACGGGGGGGAGGCAGATACGCAGTATTTT
TRBJ2-3 TRBV3-1/TRBV3-2 . TRBD2 CASSHVDSGGASTDTQYF TGTGCCAGCAGCCACGTCGATAGCGGGGGGGCTAGCACAGATACGCAGTATTTT
TRBJ2-2 TRBV7-8 many TRBD2 CASSPGLAGGNGELFF TGTGCCAGCAGCCCGGGACTAGCGGGAGGGAACGGGGAGCTGTTTTTT
TRBJ1-1 TRBV7-2 . . CASSVLGGATEAFF TGTGCCAGCAGCGTTCTTGGGGGGGCCACTGAAGCTTTCTTT
TRBJ2-5 TRBV5-4 . TRBD1 CASAPGGRETQYF TGTGCCAGCGCCCCAGGGGGAAGGGAGACCCAGTACTTC
TRBJ2-3 TRBV25-1 once . CASSDPGGESTDTQYF TGTGCCAGCAGTGATCCGGGGGGCGAAAGCACAGATACGCAGTATTTT
TRBJ1-4 TRBV5-1 few TRBD1 CASSPGQGSEKLFF TGCGCCAGCAGCCCGGGACAGGGTTCCGAAAAACTGTTTTTT
TRBJ1-1 TRBV29-1 . TRBD1 CSVAPAGDRAFF TGCAGCGTAGCGCCCGCCGGGGACAGAGCTTTCTTT
TRBJ2-5 TRBV30 . TRBD1 CAWSVLWDRVETQYF TGTGCCTGGAGTGTACTTTGGGACAGGGTGGAGACCCAGTACTTC
TRBJ2-2 TRBV30 once . CAWSVFLWTVGDSNTGELFF TGTGCCTGGAGTGTCTTCCTTTGGACTGTTGGGGATAGTAATACCGGGGAGCTGTTTTTT
TRBJ2-7 TRBV25-1 once . CASSDGSPEQYF TGTGCCAGCAGTGATGGTAGTCCAGAGCAGTACTTC
TRBJ2-3 TRBV27 . . CASSLSAGPLDTQYF TGTGCCAGCAGTTTATCTGCGGGACCTTTAGATACGCAGTATTTT
TRBJ2-1 TRBV7-7 . TRBD1 CASSPGGQRIEQFF TGTGCCAGCAGCCCAGGGGGACAGCGGATTGAGCAGTTCTTC